This entry describes one T cell receptor (beta chain). The sample belongs to a study of blood T cell repertoires in COVID-19. In the authors' methods: Reference gene primer amplification in the assay estimated nucleated cell counts. Data came from immunoSEQ multiplex PCR; TCRdb stores just in-frame clones and leaves some out. V and J calls and clone size are as listed in that table; D and trimming were resolved from the DNA. The sample includes about 70,000 clones, about 90% of them seen just once. The receptor was isolated from a man between 60 and 70 years old with acute or convalescent COVID-19. Sequencing was performed on peripheral blood.

CDR3 sequence (DNA): TGTGCCAGCAGCCAAGTTATTCGGGGCACTGAAGCTTTCTTT. Translating it yields CASSQVIRGTEAFF. This sequence joins TRBV4-2 and TRBJ1-1, with D hard to call. The CDR3 is 14 residues long. Deletions cut 1 base from V and 4 bases from J, with 10 bases between. The V gene's germline CDR1 is LGHNA and CDR2 YNFKEQ.